Detailed here is one TCR beta chain. These data come from a study of T-cell memory formation after mild COVID-19. TCRdb ran MiXCR on the 5' RACE reads and lists one entry per CDR3 protein. The table lists 360,000 or so distinct CDR3 sequences, around 30% of them singletons. Germline assignment: CDR1 LNHDA and CDR2 SQIVND (reference sequence). This CDR3 comprises 16 residues. V lost 1 base, J lost 7 bases, and 19 bases lay in between. This clonotype originated in an adult woman who had mild COVID-19 (a few samples of this study predate the infection). Cell type and time point are not known. Sequencing used PBMCs or a T cell subset sorted from them (not recorded which). The chain is built from TRBV19 and TRBJ1-1; TRBD1 is a possible D gene (5 bases). The CDR3 loop reads CASSIVGIGPDNEAFF. CDR3 nucleotides: TGTGCCAGTAGTATAGTCGGCATAGGTCCGGACAATGAAGCTTTCTTT. Based on the CDR3 plus reference TRBV19 and TRBJ1-1, the full variable domain is DGGITQSPKYLFRKEGQNVTLSCEQNLNHDAMYWYRQDPGQGLRLIYYSQIVNDFQKGDIAEGYSVSREKKESFPLTVTSAQKNPTAFYLCASSIVGIGPDNEAFFGQGTRLTVV.